One sample yielded the 22 T cell receptor beta chains listed below, sequenced in a study of T cell clonality in common variable immunodeficiency. Using immunoSEQ multiplex PCR, the repertoire was profiled, and TCRdb retains in-frame clones only, with some absent. Listed here are under 60,000 clones without any singletons, the top ten holding 3% to 4%. Sequencing was performed on peripheral blood mononuclear cells. The receptors shown here come from a person aged 18 to 75 in good health.

This clone was recorded many times. The sequenced CDR3 bases are TGTGCCAGCAGCTCAGCGCAGGGCACTGAA. It specifies CASSSAQGTE. The CDR3 reads in full as CASSSAQGTEAFF. The chain carries TRBV7-3 and TRBJ1-1; possibly TRBD1 for D (5 bases). The read falls 3 residues short of the CDR3 end, and the missing part is taken from the germline J gene. Trimming removed 4 bases from V and 4 bases from J, with 10 bases in between. The length of the CDR3 is 13 residues. Germline CDR1 SGHTA, CDR2 FQGTGA. The full variable domain, rest sourced from reference TRBV7-3 and TRBJ1-1, is GAGVSQTPSNKVTEKGKYVELRCDPISGHTALYWYRQSLGQGPEFLIYFQGTGAADDSGLPNDRFFAVRPEGSVSTLKIQRTERGDSAVYLCASSSAQGTEAFFGQGTRLTVV.

The table lists this clone with a few counts. The read finishes 3 residues shy of the CDR3 end, and the germline J gene is used to complete it. This chain connects TRBV7-9 to TRBJ2-7, with D perhaps matching TRBD2 (7 bases). The V and J ends lost 2 bases and 5 bases respectively, with 16 bases between them. The CDR3 has 15 amino acids. Per the germline V gene, CDR1 is SEHNR and CDR2 is FQNEAQ (reference sequence). CDR3 DNA (partial): TGTGCCAGCAGCTTACGGGGGGCGGTGGGCGACGAG. This sequence encodes CASSLRGAVGDE. In full, the CDR3 reads CASSLRGAVGDEQYF.

In its sample, this clone was seen many times. The read comes to an end 3 residues before the CDR3 does, leaving the germline J gene to fill in the end. The chain couples TRBV20-1 to TRBJ1-4, with D perhaps matching TRBD1 (6 bases). Germline CDR1 is DFQATT and CDR2 is SNEGSKA (reference sequence). V lost 3 bases, J lost 8 bases, and 16 bases lay in between. The CDR3 runs to 14 residues. CDR3 DNA, as far as it was read: TGCAGTGCTAGGGTGGGCGGGGGGCACGAAAAA. This gives the protein CSARVGGGHEK. The entire CDR3 reads CSARVGGGHEKLFF.

Many counts were recorded for this clone. The read gets to within 3 residues of the CDR3 end, and the germline J gene fills in the rest. The chain combines TRBV7-4 with TRBJ1-2, with 9 bases that match TRBD1. The V gene's germline CDR1 is SGHVT and CDR2 SQSDAQ. The CDR3 has 14 amino acids. Trimming took 3 bases from V and 6 from J; bases not matched to a gene: 5. The part of the CDR3 DNA that was read is TGTGCCAGCAGCTTCCGGGACAGGGACGATGGC. It yields the protein CASSFRDRDDG. The complete CDR3 reads CASSFRDRDDGYTF.

For this clone: The CDR3 is cut off 3 residues early in the read; its end comes from the germline J gene. The V gene is TRBV18, the J gene TRBJ1-2, with unresolved D. Germline CDR1 is KGHSH and CDR2 is LQKENI. This CDR3 contains 18 residues. The CDR3 reads CASSQTSGRPSSYNDYTF. CDR3 DNA, as far as it was read: TGTGCCAGCTCGCAAACTAGCGGGAGGCCGAGCTCCTACAATGAC.

This clone was detected ten times or more. The read halts 3 residues ahead of the CDR3 end, with the missing end drawn from the germline J gene. The rearrangement joins TRBV20-1 to TRBJ2-1, with 14 bases that match TRBD2. The length of the CDR3 is 17 residues. The J segment lost 8 bases and the V segment lost 3 bases, leaving 12 bases of the junction unmatched. CDR1 and CDR2 from the germline V gene are DFQATT and SNEGSKA (reference sequence). Incomplete CDR3 DNA: TGCAGTGCTAGGGACTTGGGGACTAGCGGGAGTAGGGATGAG. Translating it yields CSARDLGTSGSRDE. The whole CDR3 sequence is CSARDLGTSGSRDEQFF.

This clone was seen repeatedly, ten times or more. The read terminates 3 residues before the CDR3 end, so the remaining end is supplied by the germline J gene. The chain joins TRBV30 to TRBJ1-3; 8 bases match TRBD1. The V gene's germline CDR1 is GTSNPN and CDR2 SVGIG (reference sequence). The CDR3 has 13 residues. With V trimmed by 5 bases and J by 7 bases, 7 bases remained unmatched. The CDR3 reads CAWSTGGENTIYF. The DNA read from the CDR3 is TGTGCCTGGTCCACAGGGGGGGAGAACACC.

This clone was detected ten times or more. The sequence runs out 3 residues before the end of the CDR3; the remainder is reconstructed from the germline J gene. The chain employs TRBV20-1 and TRBJ2-5, with TRBD1 matching over 7 bases. The CDR3 covers 14 residues. Trimming took 1 base from V and 5 from J; bases not matched to a gene: 7. Germline CDR1 reads DFQATT; CDR2 reads SNEGSKA (reference sequence). The CDR3 sequence: CSARVRQGVETQYF. CDR3 DNA (partial): TGCAGTGCTAGAGTTCGACAGGGCGTGGAGACC.

This clone has more than one count but fewer than ten. The read terminates 3 residues before the CDR3 end, so the remaining end is supplied by the germline J gene. The J gene is TRBJ2-7, the V gene TRBV2, with D possibly being TRBD1 (5 bases). Germline V gene sequence: CDR1 SNHLY, CDR2 FYNNEI. This CDR3 has 14 amino acids. The V end was cut by 5 bases, the J end by 0 bases, with 11 bases between. The CDR3 loop is CASSQGTFSYEQYF. CDR3 DNA, as far as it was read: TGTGCCAGCAGTCAGGGTACCTTCTCCTACGAG.

In this sample, this clone turned up many times. Coverage ceases 3 residues before the CDR3 finishes, and the germline J gene fills in the end. V usage is TRBV3-1 (or the pseudogene TRBV3-2) and J usage is TRBJ2-3, with no clear D. This CDR3 has 13 amino acids. V was pared by 1 base and J by 6 bases, with 8 bases between. Germline values: CDR1 LGHDT, CDR2 YNNKEL (reference sequence). The CDR3 protein is CASSQAAADTQYF. CDR3 bases read: TGTGCCAGCAGCCAAGCGGCGGCCGATACG.

This clone was counted a few times. The read terminates 3 residues before the CDR3 end, so the remaining end is supplied by the germline J gene. The chain links TRBV7-2 to TRBJ2-7; TRBD1 matches at 7 bases. The CDR3 is 14 amino acids. Germline V gives CDR1 SGHTA, CDR2 FQGNSA. Trimming removed 5 bases from V and 4 bases from J; junction bases left unmatched: 8. The part of the CDR3 DNA that was read is TGTGCCAGCAGCCTACAGGGGCCCCCTTACGAG. It codes for CASSLQGPPYE. The whole CDR3 protein is CASSLQGPPYEQYF.

This clone was found many times. The sequenced fragment ends 3 residues before the CDR3 boundary, so the rest is inferred from the germline J gene. V gene TRBV30 combines with J gene TRBJ2-2, with TRBD2 matching over 8 bases. Per the germline V gene, CDR1 is GTSNPN and CDR2 is SVGIG (reference sequence). The ends lost 1 base at V and 1 base at J; junction bases unmatched: 5. The CDR3 consists of 16 residues. Partial CDR3 DNA: TGTGCCTGGAGTGCCTCTAGCGGGTTGAACACCGGGGAG. Translation gives CAWSASSGLNTGE. The entire CDR3 sequence reads CAWSASSGLNTGELFF.

This clone came up a few times. The read ends 3 residues shy of where the CDR3 ends; the end is completed using the germline J gene. The gene calls are TRBV6-2 or TRBV6-3 and TRBJ1-1, with 8 bases fitting TRBD1. J gave up 4 bases and V 2 bases, and 3 bases lay outside the gene matches. The CDR3 contains 14 residues. Germline V CDR1 and CDR2: MNHEY, SVGEGT. Here the CDR3 reads CASSYDRGGTEAFF. CDR3 DNA, as far as it was read: TGTGCCAGCAGTTACGACAGGGGCGGCACTGAA.

There are many counts of this clone. The read halts 3 residues ahead of the CDR3 end, with the missing end drawn from the germline J gene. The chain employs TRBV6-2 or TRBV6-3 and TRBJ2-5, with 9 nucleotides matching TRBD2. This CDR3 region has 14 residues. V gave up 5 bases and J gave up 4 bases; unmatched junction bases: 5. Germline assignment: CDR1 MNHEY and CDR2 SVGEGT. The CDR3: CASSIAGARETQYF. The part of the CDR3 DNA that was read is TGTGCCAGCAGTATAGCGGGAGCCCGAGAGACC.

This clone came up many times. Sequencing ends 3 residues short of the CDR3 end; the germline J gene provides the rest. This sequence joins TRBV19 and TRBJ2-6; tentative D call: TRBD1 (6 bases). This CDR3 contains 17 residues. From germline, CDR1 is LNHDA and CDR2 SQIVND (reference sequence). Deletions cut 5 bases from V and 1 base from J, with 15 bases between. CDR3 DNA, as far as it was read: TGTGCCAGTAGTCCCTACTTCACAGGGTCTGGGGCCAACGTC. Protein: CASSPYFTGSGANV. The entire CDR3 sequence reads CASSPYFTGSGANVLTF.

This clone has only a few counts. The read ends 3 residues shy of where the CDR3 ends; the end is completed using the germline J gene. The rearrangement links TRBV19 to TRBJ1-1, with 7 bases matching TRBD1. V was clipped by 0 bases and J by 1 base; unmatched bases: 2. The CDR3 has 15 amino acids. The germline V gene encodes CDR1 LNHDA and CDR2 SQIVND (reference sequence). The DNA read from the CDR3 is TGTGCCAGTAGTATAGAGGGACAGCCGAACACTGAA. This translates into CASSIEGQPNTE. Given in full, the CDR3 is CASSIEGQPNTEAFF.

This clone was recorded many times. The read stops 3 residues short of the end of the CDR3; the missing end is completed from the germline J gene. The genes are TRBV7-6 and TRBJ2-1, with TRBD2 as a possible D gene (6 bases). The CDR3 is 14 amino acids. The V end was cut by 5 bases, the J end by 3 bases, with 11 bases between. Germline CDR1 is SGHVS and CDR2 is FNYEAQ. CDR3 sequence reads: CASSTLGGYNEQFF. CDR3 bases read: TGTGCCAGCAGCACCTTGGGGGGCTACAATGAG. Full variable domain (missing parts from reference TRBV7-6 and TRBJ2-1): GAGVSQSPRYKVTKRGQDVALRCDPISGHVSLYWYRQALGQGPEFLTYFNYEAQQDKSGLPNDRFSAERPEGSISTLTIQRTEQRDSAMYRCASSTLGGYNEQFFGPGTRLTVL.

This clone was found a few times. Read sequence stops 3 residues before the CDR3 end, and the germline J gene provides the missing end. Other DNA sequences within the sample encode an identical CDR3. This rearrangement joins TRBV7-9 to TRBJ2-7; D unresolved. The CDR3 contains 13 residues. Germline assignment: CDR1 SEHNR and CDR2 FQNEAQ (reference sequence). V was trimmed by 3 bases and J by 0 bases, leaving 6 bases between them. CDR3 protein: CASSLPGSYEQYF. Incomplete CDR3 DNA: TGTGCCAGCAGCTTGCCAGGCTCCTACGAG. The full variable domain, completed using reference TRBV7-9 and TRBJ2-7, is DTGVSQNPRHKITKRGQNVTFRCDPISEHNRLYWYRQTLGQGPEFLTYFQNEAQLEKSRLLSDRFSAERPKGSFSTLEIQRTEQGDSAMYLCASSLPGSYEQYFGPGTRLTVT.

This clone showed up many times. The sequence runs out 3 residues before the end of the CDR3; the remainder is reconstructed from the germline J gene. The same CDR3 is also encoded by other DNA sequences in this sample. The genes are TRBV5-1 and TRBJ1-3; D gene ambiguous. There are 16 residues in the CDR3. V was clipped by 1 base and J by 5 bases, with 16 bases between them. Germline loops: CDR1 SGHRS, CDR2 YFSETQ. The covered CDR3 bases are TGCGCCAGCAGCTTGACCGGCGGCGGAGCGAGAAACACC. It specifies CASSLTGGGARNT. The CDR3 in full is CASSLTGGGARNTIYF.

This clone was detected many times. The read is 3 residues too short to cover the CDR3 end, so that end is filled in from the germline J gene. The genes are TRBV6-4 and TRBJ2-3; maybe TRBD1 (5 bases). The CDR3 consists of 16 residues. Trimming took off 0 bases at V and 0 bases at J, with 10 bases between the two ends. Looked up from germline, CDR1 is MRHNA and CDR2 is SNTAGT. The CDR3 is CASSDSAGSSTDTQYF. CDR3 bases read: TGTGCCAGCAGTGACTCGGCAGGGTCAAGCACAGATACG.

To note about this clone: The read terminates 3 residues ahead of where the CDR3 ends, so the germline J gene completes it. The rearrangement uses TRBV11-2 and TRBJ1-4, with 11 bases that match TRBD1. Germline trimming cut 5 bases from V and 8 bases from J; bases unmatched to any gene: 7. CDR1 and CDR2 from the germline V gene are SGHAT and FQNNGV. The CDR3 spans 15 residues. The CDR3 loop reads CASSPDRGLGEKLFF. Incomplete CDR3 DNA: TGTGCCAGCAGCCCGGACAGGGGGCTGGGGGAAAAA. Complete variable domain (other parts from reference TRBV11-2 and TRBJ1-4): EAGVAQSPRYKIIEKRQSVAFWCNPISGHATLYWYQQILGQGPKLLIQFQNNGVVDDSQLPKDRFSAERLKGVDSTLKIQPAKLEDSAVYLCASSPDRGLGEKLFFGSGTQLSVL.

This clone was seen only a few times. The read is 3 residues too short to cover the CDR3 end, so that end is filled in from the germline J gene. This rearrangement joins TRBV6-2 or TRBV6-3 to TRBJ1-2; D uncertain. The germline V gene encodes CDR1 MNHEY and CDR2 SVGEGT. CDR3 length equals 14 residues. CDR3 in amino acids: CASSIGLVPDTYTF. Incomplete CDR3 DNA: TGTGCCAGCAGTATTGGACTAGTCCCAGATACC.